Detailed here is one T cell receptor (beta chain). The CDR3 sequence is 15 residues long. With 2 bases clipped from V and 7 bases from J, the junction kept 7 bases outside the gene matches. Germline assignment: CDR1 GTSNPN and CDR2 SVGIG (reference sequence). Patients of the Seattle cohort, enrolled during active infection, were followed longitudinally. These data belong to a study of blood T cell repertoires in COVID-19. Study-level background: Researchers got acute and convalescent COVID-19 samples from the United States, Italy and Spain. PBMCs, B-cell-depleted T cells, or T cells were the source of the cDNA or gDNA that made up the material.

Per the original data handling: Reference gene primer amplification in the assay estimated nucleated cell counts. The assay was immunoSEQ multiplex PCR, and TCRdb's table has in-frame clones only and misses some. That table is the source of V, J and clone size, and D and trimming were worked out from the DNA. The data show some 500,000 clones, with 85% to 90% seen just once and 7.5% to 9.5% held by the top ten. J is TRBJ1-5 and V is TRBV30, with 11 nucleotides matching TRBD1. The sequenced sample was peripheral blood. This sequence was found in a woman between 45 and 65 years old with COVID-19, enrolled during active disease. CDR3 loop: CAWSLDRGQEQPQHF. CDR3 DNA: TGTGCCTGGAGTTTGGACAGGGGGCAGGAGCAGCCCCAGCATTTT.